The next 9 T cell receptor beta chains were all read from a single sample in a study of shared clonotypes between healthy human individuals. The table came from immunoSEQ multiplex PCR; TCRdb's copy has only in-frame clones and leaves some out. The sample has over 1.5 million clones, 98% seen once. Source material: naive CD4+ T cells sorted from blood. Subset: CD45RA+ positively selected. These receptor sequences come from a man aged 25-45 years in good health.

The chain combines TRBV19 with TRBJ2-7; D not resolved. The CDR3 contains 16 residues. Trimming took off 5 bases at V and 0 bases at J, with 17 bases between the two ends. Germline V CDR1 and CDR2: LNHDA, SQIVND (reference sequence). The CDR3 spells CASSQPGGPNSYEQYF. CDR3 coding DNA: TGTGCCAGTAGTCAACCGGGTGGACCGAACTCCTACGAGCAGTACTTC.

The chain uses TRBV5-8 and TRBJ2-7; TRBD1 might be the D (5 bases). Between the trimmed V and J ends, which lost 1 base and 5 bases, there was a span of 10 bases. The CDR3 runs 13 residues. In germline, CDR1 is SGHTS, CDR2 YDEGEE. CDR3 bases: TGTGCCAGCAGCTTGCAGGGTATGCACGAGCAGTACTTC. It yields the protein CASSLQGMHEQYF.

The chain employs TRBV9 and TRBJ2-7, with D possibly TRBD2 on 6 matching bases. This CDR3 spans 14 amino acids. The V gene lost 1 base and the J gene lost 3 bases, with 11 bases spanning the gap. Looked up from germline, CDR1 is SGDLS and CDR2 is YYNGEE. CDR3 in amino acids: CASSVTAEGYEQYF. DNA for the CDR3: TGTGCCAGCAGCGTAACAGCGGAGGGCTACGAGCAGTACTTC.

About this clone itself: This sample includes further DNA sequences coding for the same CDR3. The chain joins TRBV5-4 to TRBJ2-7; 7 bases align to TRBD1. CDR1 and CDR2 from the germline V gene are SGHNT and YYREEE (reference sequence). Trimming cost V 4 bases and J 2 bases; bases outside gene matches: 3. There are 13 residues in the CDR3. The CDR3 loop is CASSQGTAYEQYF. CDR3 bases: TGTGCCAGCAGCCAGGGGACAGCCTACGAGCAGTACTTC.

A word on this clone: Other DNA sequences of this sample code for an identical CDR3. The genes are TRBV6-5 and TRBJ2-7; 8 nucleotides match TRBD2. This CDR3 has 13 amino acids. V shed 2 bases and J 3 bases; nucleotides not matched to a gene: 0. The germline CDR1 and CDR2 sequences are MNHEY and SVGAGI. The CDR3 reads CASSYSGSYEQYF. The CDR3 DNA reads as TGTGCCAGCAGTTACAGCGGGAGCTACGAGCAGTACTTC.

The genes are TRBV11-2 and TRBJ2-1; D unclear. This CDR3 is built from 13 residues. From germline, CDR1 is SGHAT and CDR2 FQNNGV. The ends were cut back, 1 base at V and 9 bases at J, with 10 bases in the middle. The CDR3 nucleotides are TGTGCCAGCAGCTTAGGCCTTTCCCTTGAGCAGTTCTTC. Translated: CASSLGLSLEQFF.

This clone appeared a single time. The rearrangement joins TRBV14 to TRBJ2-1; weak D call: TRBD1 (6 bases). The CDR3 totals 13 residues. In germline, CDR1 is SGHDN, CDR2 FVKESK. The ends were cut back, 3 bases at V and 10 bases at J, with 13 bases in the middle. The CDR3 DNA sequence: TGTGCCAGCAGCCATTCTAGAGGGGGAGAGCAGTTCTTC. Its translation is CASSHSRGGEQFF.

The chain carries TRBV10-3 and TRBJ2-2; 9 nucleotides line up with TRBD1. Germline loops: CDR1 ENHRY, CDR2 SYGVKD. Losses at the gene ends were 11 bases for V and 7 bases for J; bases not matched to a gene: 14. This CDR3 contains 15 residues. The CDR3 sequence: CAVHPGQGRGGELFF. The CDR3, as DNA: TGTGCCGTTCATCCTGGACAGGGGAGGGGCGGGGAGCTGTTTTTT.

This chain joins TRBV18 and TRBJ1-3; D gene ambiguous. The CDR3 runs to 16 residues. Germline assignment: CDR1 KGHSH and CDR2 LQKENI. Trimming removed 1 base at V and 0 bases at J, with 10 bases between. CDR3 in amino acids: CASSPLYKDSGNTIYF. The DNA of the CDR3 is TGTGCCAGCTCACCACTATACAAAGACTCTGGAAACACCATATATTTT.